This is a list of T cell receptor beta chains from one sample in a study of T cells in localized non-small cell lung cancer. Clones were sequenced by immunoSEQ multiplex PCR, and TCRdb holds only the in-frame ones, with some missing. The sample contains roughly 1,400 clones, around two fifths of which appear only once. The specimen comprised lung tumor tissue, sampled before any cancer treatment. Receptors were obtained from a woman between 35 and 70 years old with stage II squamous cell lung carcinoma. CDR3s include the opening cysteine and the closing phenylalanine or tryptophan. A D gene is named only where the DNA matches it firmly. Clone size, where shown, is once, few, many, or a class for clones that have expanded.

length: 15
V: TRBV7-2
J: TRBJ1-1
size: NA
D: TRBD1
DNA: TGTGCCAGCAACATACGGACAGGGCCAAACACTGAAGCTTTCTTT
CDR3: CASNIRTGPNTEAFF

length: 14
V: TRBV27
J: TRBJ2-1
size: few
D: NA
DNA: TGTGCCAGCAGTTTATGGACCTACGACGATGAGCAGTTCTTC
CDR3: CASSLWTYDDEQFF

length: 14
V: TRBV6-8
J: TRBJ2-2
size: NA
D: TRBD2
DNA: TGTGCCATCAGGCCACTAGCGGACACCGGGGAGCTGTTTTTT
CDR3: CAIRPLADTGELFF

length: 14
V: TRBV29-1
J: TRBJ2-7
size: NA
D: TRBD1
DNA: TGCAGCGCCCCGGGACAGGAATACTCCTACGAGCAGTACTTC
CDR3: CSAPGQEYSYEQYF

length: 12
V: TRBV6-9
J: TRBJ1-4
size: few
D: NA
DNA: TGTGCCAGCAGTAGCCCGAGAGAAAAACTGTTTTTT
CDR3: CASSSPREKLFF

length: 11
V: TRBV16
J: TRBJ2-1
size: NA
D: NA
DNA: TGTGCCAGCAGCCAATTTGTTGAGCAGTTCTTC
CDR3: CASSQFVEQFF

length: 13
V: TRBV19
J: TRBJ1-3
size: NA
D: NA
DNA: TGTGCCAGTAAGGCAGGGTCAGGAAACACCATATATTTT
CDR3: CASKAGSGNTIYF

length: 13
V: TRBV7-1
J: TRBJ2-1
size: NA
D: NA
DNA: TGTGCCAGCAGAAGGGAGGACTACAATGAGCAGTTCTTC
CDR3: CASRREDYNEQFF

length: 14
V: TRBV29-1
J: TRBJ2-3
size: NA
D: TRBD2
DNA: TGCAGCGTCAGGACCGGGACTAGCATCTATACGCAGTATTTT
CDR3: CSVRTGTSIYTQYF

length: 13
V: TRBV6-8
J: TRBJ1-1
size: few
D: NA
DNA: TGTGCCAGCAGTTACTCGATGGGAAGTGAAGCTTTCTTT
CDR3: CASSYSMGSEAFF

length: 15
V: TRBV4-1
J: TRBJ2-1
size: NA
D: NA
DNA: TGCGCCAGCAGCCAAGATTACGGGAGCCACAATGAGCAGTTCTTC
CDR3: CASSQDYGSHNEQFF

length: 12
V: TRBV6-8
J: TRBJ2-1
size: few
D: TRBD1
DNA: TGTGCCAGCGGATTGGGGCGGGACAGGGAGTTCTTC
CDR3: CASGLGRDREFF

length: 13
V: TRBV23-1
J: TRBJ2-1
size: NA
D: NA
DNA: TGCGCCAGCAGCCACAGGGAGTACAATGAGCAGTTCTTC
CDR3: CASSHREYNEQFF

length: 13
V: TRBV29-1
J: TRBJ1-1
size: NA
D: NA
DNA: TGCAGCGTCCTAAGGGGGGGGGACACTGAAGCTTTCTTT
CDR3: CSVLRGGDTEAFF

length: 15
V: TRBV6-8
J: TRBJ2-7
size: few
D: TRBD2
DNA: TGTGCCAGCAGTTACCGAGCGGGAGGCTCCTACGAGCAGTACTTC
CDR3: CASSYRAGGSYEQYF

length: 12
V: TRBV6-8
J: TRBJ2-7
size: few
D: NA
DNA: TGTGCCAGCAGTTACTCGATGCTCGAGCAGTACTTC
CDR3: CASSYSMLEQYF

length: 14
V: TRBV18
J: TRBJ2-1
size: few
D: NA
DNA: TGTGCCAGCTCACCAATCAGAGGATACAATGAGCAGTTCTTC
CDR3: CASSPIRGYNEQFF

length: 11
V: TRBV19
J: TRBJ1-1
size: once
D: NA
DNA: TGTGCCAGTAGGTTGAACACTGAAGCTTTCTTT
CDR3: CASRLNTEAFF

length: 17
V: TRBV9
J: TRBJ1-3
size: NA
D: TRBD1
DNA: TGTGCCAGCAGCGTGGGGGACAGCTACTTCTCTGGAAACACCATATATTTT
CDR3: CASSVGDSYFSGNTIYF

length: 13
V: TRBV19
J: TRBJ1-4
size: once
D: NA
DNA: TGTGCCAGTAGCCTTACATGGGGTGAAAAACTGTTTTTT
CDR3: CASSLTWGEKLFF

length: 16
V: TRBV14
J: TRBJ2-5
size: once
D: TRBD2
DNA: TGTGCCAGCAGCCAGTCAGGGAGGGGACCCTCTGAGACCCAGTACTTC
CDR3: CASSQSGRGPSETQYF

length: 16
V: TRBV6-8
J: TRBJ1-1
size: NA
D: TRBD1
DNA: TGTGCCAGCACCACGTCAGAGGGGGCGATGAACACTGAAGCTTTCTTT
CDR3: CASTTSEGAMNTEAFF

length: 15
V: TRBV29-1
J: TRBJ1-1
size: NA
D: TRBD1
DNA: TGCAGCGTTGGAAGGACAGGGGGCGGGAACACTGAAGCTTTCTTT
CDR3: CSVGRTGGGNTEAFF

length: 15
V: TRBV19
J: TRBJ2-5
size: hyperexpanded
D: TRBD2
DNA: TGTGCCAGTAGTAAGACTAGCGGGAGCCTAGAGACCCAGTACTTC
CDR3: CASSKTSGSLETQYF

length: 13
V: TRBV19
J: TRBJ1-3
size: NA
D: NA
DNA: TGTGCCAGTAGTATCCGCTCTGGAAACACCATATATTTT
CDR3: CASSIRSGNTIYF

length: 12
V: TRBV28
J: TRBJ2-1
size: NA
D: TRBD2
DNA: TGTGCCAGCAGTTCTACTAGCGGGAAATCCTTCTTC
CDR3: CASSSTSGKSFF

length: 14
V: TRBV18
J: TRBJ2-7
size: NA
D: NA
DNA: TGTGCCAGCTCACCCGTTTCCACCTCCCACGAGCAGTACTTC
CDR3: CASSPVSTSHEQYF

length: 15
V: TRBV9
J: TRBJ2-3
size: few
D: TRBD1
DNA: TGTGCCAGCAGCTCCCAGGGACAGGGTGCAGATACGCAGTATTTT
CDR3: CASSSQGQGADTQYF

length: 15
V: TRBV29-1
J: TRBJ1-2
size: NA
D: NA
DNA: TGCAGCGACCTAGGGGGACCCCCTGGGGTCTATGGCTACACCTTC
CDR3: CSDLGGPPGVYGYTF

length: 16
V: TRBV19
J: TRBJ2-7
size: few
D: NA
DNA: TGTGCCAGTTCCCAATTCGGACAGTCTAGCTCCTACGAGCAGTACTTC
CDR3: CASSQFGQSSSYEQYF

length: 13
V: TRBV28
J: TRBJ1-5
size: NA
D: NA
DNA: TGTGCCAGCAGTTTACGAAGCAATCAGCCCCAGCATTTT
CDR3: CASSLRSNQPQHF

length: 15
V: TRBV28
J: TRBJ2-7
size: NA
D: TRBD1
DNA: TGTGCCAGCAGTTTAGAGGGACAGGGGGCCAACGAGCAGTACTTC
CDR3: CASSLEGQGANEQYF

length: 12
V: TRBV16
J: TRBJ2-7
size: NA
D: NA
DNA: TGTGCCAGCAGCCAATCGCTGGCCGAGCAGTACTTC
CDR3: CASSQSLAEQYF

length: 15
V: TRBV30
J: TRBJ2-5
size: NA
D: TRBD1
DNA: TGTGCCTGGAGTGTACACAGGGGGTACCAAGAGACCCAGTACTTC
CDR3: CAWSVHRGYQETQYF

length: 13
V: TRBV29-1
J: TRBJ2-2
size: NA
D: TRBD2
DNA: TGCAGCGTTAGACTAGCGGGAGGCGGGGAGCTGTTTTTT
CDR3: CSVRLAGGGELFF

length: 15
V: TRBV11-3
J: TRBJ2-1
size: NA
D: TRBD2
DNA: TGTGCCAGCAGCTTACCGACTAGCGGGAGGGCTAGGCAGTTCTTC
CDR3: CASSLPTSGRARQFF

length: 15
V: TRBV19
J: TRBJ2-1
size: NA
D: NA
DNA: TGTGCCAGTAGTATAGACATAGCGGTCTACAATGAGCAGTTCTTC
CDR3: CASSIDIAVYNEQFF

length: 15
V: TRBV29-1
J: TRBJ1-4
size: NA
D: NA
DNA: TGCAGCTTTCAAGCGGGGGGGCGAAGTGGTGAAAAACTGTTTTTT
CDR3: CSFQAGGRSGEKLFF

length: 19
V: TRBV28
J: TRBJ2-1
size: NA
D: TRBD2
DNA: TGTGCCAGCAGTTTTTTGTCTAGCGGGAGCGGTCGGTCCTACAATGAGCAGTTCTTC
CDR3: CASSFLSSGSGRSYNEQFF

length: 14
V: TRBV11-3
J: TRBJ1-1
size: NA
D: NA
DNA: TGTGCCAGCAGGGGGATGGGGACGTTCACTGAAGCTTTCTTT
CDR3: CASRGMGTFTEAFF

length: 14
V: TRBV19
J: TRBJ1-4
size: NA
D: TRBD1
DNA: TGTGCCAGTAGTTGGAACAGGGGTAGGGAAAAACTGTTTTTT
CDR3: CASSWNRGREKLFF